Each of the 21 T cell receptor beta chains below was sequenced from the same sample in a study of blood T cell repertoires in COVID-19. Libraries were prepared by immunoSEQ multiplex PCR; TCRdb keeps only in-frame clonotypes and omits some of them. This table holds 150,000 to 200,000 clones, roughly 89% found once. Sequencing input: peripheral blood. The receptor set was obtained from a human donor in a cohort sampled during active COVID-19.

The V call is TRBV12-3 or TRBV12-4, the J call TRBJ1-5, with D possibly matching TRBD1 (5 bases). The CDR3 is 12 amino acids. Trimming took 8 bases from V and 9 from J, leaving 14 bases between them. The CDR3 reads CASGAGSWPQHF. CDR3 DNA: TGTGCCAGCGGGGCCGGGTCATGGCCCCAGCATTTT.

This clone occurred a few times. The CDR3 sequence: CASSITGGNEKLFF. CDR3 nucleotide sequence: TGTGCCAGCAGCATCACAGGGGGGAATGAAAAACTGTTTTTT. The rearrangement links TRBV7-2 to TRBJ1-4; 8 nucleotides match TRBD1. V trimming: 5 bases; J trimming: 5 bases; junction bases outside the gene matches: 4. Germline V CDR1 and CDR2: SGHTA, FQGNSA. CDR3 size: 14 residues.

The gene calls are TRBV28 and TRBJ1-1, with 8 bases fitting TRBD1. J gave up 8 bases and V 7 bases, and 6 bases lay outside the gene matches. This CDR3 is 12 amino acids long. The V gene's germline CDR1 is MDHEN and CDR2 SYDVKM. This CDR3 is CASTMTGVEAFF. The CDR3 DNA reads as TGTGCCAGCACCATGACAGGGGTAGAAGCTTTCTTT. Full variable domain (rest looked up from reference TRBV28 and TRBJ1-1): DVKVTQSSRYLVKRTGEKVFLECVQDMDHENMFWYRQDPGLGLRLIYFSYDVKMKEKGDIPEGYSVSREKKERFSLILESASTNQTSMYLCASTMTGVEAFFGQGTRLTVV.

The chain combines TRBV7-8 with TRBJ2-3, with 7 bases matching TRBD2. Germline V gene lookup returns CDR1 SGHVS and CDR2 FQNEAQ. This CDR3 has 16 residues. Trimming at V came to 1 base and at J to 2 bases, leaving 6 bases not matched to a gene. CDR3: CASSLVTGLHTDTQYF. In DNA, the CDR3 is TGTGCCAGCAGCTTAGTCACGGGACTACACACAGATACGCAGTATTTT.

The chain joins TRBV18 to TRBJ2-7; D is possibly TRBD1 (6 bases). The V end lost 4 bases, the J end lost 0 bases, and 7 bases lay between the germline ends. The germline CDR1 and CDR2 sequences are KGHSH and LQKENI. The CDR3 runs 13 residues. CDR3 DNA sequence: TGTGCCAGCTCACGGGGGCTCTCCTACGAGCAGTACTTC. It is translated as CASSRGLSYEQYF.

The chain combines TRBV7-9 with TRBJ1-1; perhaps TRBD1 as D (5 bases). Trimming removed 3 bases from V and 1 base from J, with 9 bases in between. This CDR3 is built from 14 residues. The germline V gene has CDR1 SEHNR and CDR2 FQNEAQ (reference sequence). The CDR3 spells CASSLAGENTEAFF. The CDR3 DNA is TGTGCCAGCAGCTTGGCGGGGGAGAACACTGAAGCTTTCTTT. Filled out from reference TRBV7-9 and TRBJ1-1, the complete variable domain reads DTGVSQNPRHKITKRGQNVTFRCDPISEHNRLYWYRQTLGQGPEFLTYFQNEAQLEKSRLLSDRFSAERPKGSFSTLEIQRTEQGDSAMYLCASSLAGENTEAFFGQGTRLTVV.

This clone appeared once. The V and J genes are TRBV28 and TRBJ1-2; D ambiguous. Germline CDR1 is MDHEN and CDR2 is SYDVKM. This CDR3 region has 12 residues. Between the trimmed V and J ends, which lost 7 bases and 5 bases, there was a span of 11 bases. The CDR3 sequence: CASNSSLYGYTF. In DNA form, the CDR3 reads TGTGCCAGCAATTCCTCCCTGTATGGCTACACCTTC.

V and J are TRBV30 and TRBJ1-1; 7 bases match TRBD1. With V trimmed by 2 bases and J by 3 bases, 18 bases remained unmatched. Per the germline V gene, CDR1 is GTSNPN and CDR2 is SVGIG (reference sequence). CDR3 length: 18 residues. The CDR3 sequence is CAWSRRDARGQPYTEAFF. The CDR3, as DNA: TGTGCCTGGAGTAGAAGGGACGCTAGGGGACAGCCCTACACTGAAGCTTTCTTT.

CDR3 DNA sequence: TGTGCCAGCAGCCAAACAGGGGGCACTGAAGCTTTCTTT. As protein: CASSQTGGTEAFF. The chain carries TRBV11-3 and TRBJ1-1; 8 bases map to TRBD1. Germline loops: CDR1 SGHNT, CDR2 YENEEA. The CDR3 spans 13 residues. The ends lost 5 bases at V and 4 bases at J; junction bases unmatched: 3.

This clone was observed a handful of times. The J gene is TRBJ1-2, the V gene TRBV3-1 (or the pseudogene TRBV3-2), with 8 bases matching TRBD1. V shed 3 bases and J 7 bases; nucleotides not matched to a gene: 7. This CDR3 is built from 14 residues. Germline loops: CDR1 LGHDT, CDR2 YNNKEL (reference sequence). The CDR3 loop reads CASSHGRGQAGYTF. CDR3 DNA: TGTGCCAGCAGCCACGGCAGGGGGCAAGCTGGCTACACCTTC.

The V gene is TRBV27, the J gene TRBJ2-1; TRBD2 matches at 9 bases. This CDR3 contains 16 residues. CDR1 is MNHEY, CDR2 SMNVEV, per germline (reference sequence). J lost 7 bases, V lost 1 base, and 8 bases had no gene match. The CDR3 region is CASSLWPRLAENEQFF. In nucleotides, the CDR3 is TGTGCCAGCAGTTTATGGCCTAGACTAGCGGAAAATGAGCAGTTCTTC.

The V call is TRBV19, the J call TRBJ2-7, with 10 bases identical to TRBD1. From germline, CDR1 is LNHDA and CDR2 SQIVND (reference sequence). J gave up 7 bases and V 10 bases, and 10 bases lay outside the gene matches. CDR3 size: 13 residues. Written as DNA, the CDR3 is TGTGCCACGAGGGGGACAGGGGCCCAGGAGCAGTACTTC. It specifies CATRGTGAQEQYF.

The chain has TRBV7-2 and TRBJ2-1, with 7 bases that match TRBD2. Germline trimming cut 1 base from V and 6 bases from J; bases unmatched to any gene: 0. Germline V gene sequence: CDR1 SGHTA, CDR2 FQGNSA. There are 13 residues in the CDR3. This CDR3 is CASSLERGNEQFF. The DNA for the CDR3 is TGTGCCAGCAGCTTAGAGCGGGGCAATGAGCAGTTCTTC.

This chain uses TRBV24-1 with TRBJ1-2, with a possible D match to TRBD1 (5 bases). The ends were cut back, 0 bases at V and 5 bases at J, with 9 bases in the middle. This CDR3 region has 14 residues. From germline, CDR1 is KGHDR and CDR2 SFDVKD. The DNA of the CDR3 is TGTGCCACCAGTGATTTGCAGGGTTCATATGGCTACACCTTC. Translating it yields CATSDLQGSYGYTF.

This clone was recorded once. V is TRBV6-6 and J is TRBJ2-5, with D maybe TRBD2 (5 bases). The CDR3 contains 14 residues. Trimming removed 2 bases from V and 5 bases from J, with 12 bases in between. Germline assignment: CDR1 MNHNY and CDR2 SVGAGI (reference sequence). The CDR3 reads CASSYLLVGETQYF. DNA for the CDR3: TGTGCCAGCAGTTACCTACTAGTAGGGGAGACCCAGTACTTC.

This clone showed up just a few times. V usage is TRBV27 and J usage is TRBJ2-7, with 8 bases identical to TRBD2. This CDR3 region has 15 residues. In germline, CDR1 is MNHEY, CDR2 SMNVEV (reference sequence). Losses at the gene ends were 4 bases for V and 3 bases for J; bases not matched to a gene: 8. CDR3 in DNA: TGTGCCAGCAGTTCCCGCTGGACTAGCCTCTACGAGCAGTACTTC. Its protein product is CASSSRWTSLYEQYF.

The CDR3 is CASSQGLWGPWELFF. DNA for the CDR3: TGTGCCAGCAGCCAGGGGCTTTGGGGGCCGTGGGAGCTGTTTTTT. The V call is TRBV5-5, the J call TRBJ2-2, with a possible D match to TRBD1 (6 bases). V was cut by 4 bases and J by 9 bases, with 19 bases left in between. This CDR3 has 15 amino acids. The germline gives CDR1 SGHKS, CDR2 YYEKEE (reference sequence).

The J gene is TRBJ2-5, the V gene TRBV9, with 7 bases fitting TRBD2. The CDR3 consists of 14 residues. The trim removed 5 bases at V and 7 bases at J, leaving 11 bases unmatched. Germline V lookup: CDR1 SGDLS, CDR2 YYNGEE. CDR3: CASRVGAGEGTQYF. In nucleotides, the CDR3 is TGTGCCAGCAGAGTTGGGGCGGGAGAGGGGACCCAGTACTTC.

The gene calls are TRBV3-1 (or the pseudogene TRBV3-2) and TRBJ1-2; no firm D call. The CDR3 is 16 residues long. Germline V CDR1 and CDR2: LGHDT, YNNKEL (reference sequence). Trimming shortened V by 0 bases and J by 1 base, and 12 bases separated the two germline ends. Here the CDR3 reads CASSQDHGIRNYGYTF. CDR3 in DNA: TGTGCCAGCAGCCAAGATCACGGGATCCGTAACTATGGCTACACCTTC.

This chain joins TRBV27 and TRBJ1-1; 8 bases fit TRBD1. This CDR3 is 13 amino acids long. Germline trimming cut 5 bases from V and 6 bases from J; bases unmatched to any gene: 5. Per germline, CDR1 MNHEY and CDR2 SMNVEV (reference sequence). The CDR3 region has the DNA TGTGCCAGCAGTAGCAGGGGGCGCTCTGAAGCTTTCTTT. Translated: CASSSRGRSEAFF.

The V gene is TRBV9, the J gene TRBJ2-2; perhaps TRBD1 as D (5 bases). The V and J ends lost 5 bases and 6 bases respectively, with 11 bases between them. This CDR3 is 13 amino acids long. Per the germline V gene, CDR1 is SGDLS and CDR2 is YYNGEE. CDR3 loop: CASSLDTSGELFF. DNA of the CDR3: TGTGCCAGCAGTCTGGACACCTCCGGGGAGCTGTTTTTT.